This TCR beta chain is from a study of T cell responses to AZD1222 COVID-19 vaccine (dated by TCRdb to the early 2020s). The study in broad terms: A total of 230 to 250 trial participants underwent TCR sequencing, of whom more than 200 had received two doses of AZD1222 and around 26 had received two doses of the MenACWY control vaccine. Trial participants were enrolled into age subgroups of 18-55, 56-69 and 70-plus years, which contained 148, 28 and 57 TCR-sequenced participants, respectively. Points the paper makes about the study in general: Conclusions about previously exposed vaccinees are limited because only a handful of AZD1222 recipients were SARS-CoV-2 seropositive at baseline. In the small 56-69-year group, the increase in depth fell short of significance, most likely because of low power. A significant rise in spike-specific TCR breadth and depth was observed after two AZD1222 doses relative to day 0 and relative to MenACWY recipients. CD4 TCRs associated with the vaccine covered the entire spike protein, and the dominant responses were in regions 160-218 and 743-854. Reportedly, close to half of the unique spike-specific TCRs recognized epitopes lying outside the regions that are mutated in the B.1.351 and B.1.1.7 variants. Participants were mostly white British, with more females than males. The authors suggested clonal diversity may have been underestimated. Because no day 14 peak-response samples were available, the repertoires could be characterized only after the peak T cell response.

The CDR1 and CDR2 encoded by the germline V gene (reference sequence) are LGHDT and YNNKEL. Ends trimmed: V by 5 bases, J by 4 bases; bases unmatched to a gene: 6. The CDR3, from cysteine to phenylalanine, totals 14 residues. Only the CDR3 region is kept as DNA, spanning 42 bases read in frame from base 1. The CDR3 regions of human TCRbeta chains were analyzed by immunosequencing. In the paper's pipeline: Repertoire TCRs were checked for matches against a reference library of SARS-CoV-2-specific TCRs that had been generated using the MIRA antigen-specificity platform. Breadth was defined as the fraction of unique TCRs that were SARS-CoV-2-associated. Depth was defined as the fraction of total T cells that were SARS-CoV-2-associated. Using the MIRA data, each spike-specific TCR was mapped to the spike region that the TCR reacts to and placed in a CD4 or CD8 class. Log10-transformed breadth and depth values were compared by one-way ANOVA with Sidak's multiple comparisons tests. What TCRdb holds here is the immuneACCESS table cut down to in-frame rearrangements. Part of the clones is not present; checked against another copy, under half of the missing clones reflect an unresolved V gene, and the others are unexplained. V and J calls and clone size are those listed in that table; D and trimming were worked out from the DNA. In all, the sample holds 150,000 to 200,000 clones, and around 87% of those were seen once. The ten largest clones add up to less than 3% of the sample.

Taken with the paper, the label for time point translates to: baseline before first vaccination. In light of the paper, this sample's treatment or condition label describes: meningococcal conjugate vaccine given as trial control. The vaccinee samples were drawn from two UK trials, COV001 and COV002, one of which was a single-blind randomized controlled phase 2/3 trial testing AZD1222 (ChAdOx1 nCoV-19) in healthy adults. For TCRbeta chain sequencing, PBMC samples from trial participants were taken at day 0 and at day 28 after the second dose. About this clone: Its antigen is still unknown. Nothing much larger sits one base from this clone, and base qualities are not available.

The chain is assembled from TRBV3-1 (or the pseudogene TRBV3-2) and TRBJ2-7, with 9 middle bases fitting TRBD1. The starting material was peripheral blood, obtained on day 0 of MenACWY control vaccination. The source is an adult in good health. Here the CDR3 is given as CASSDGQGKYEQYF. The DNA sequence is as follows: TGTGCCAGCAGCGATGGACAGGGGAAGTACGAGCAGTACTTC.